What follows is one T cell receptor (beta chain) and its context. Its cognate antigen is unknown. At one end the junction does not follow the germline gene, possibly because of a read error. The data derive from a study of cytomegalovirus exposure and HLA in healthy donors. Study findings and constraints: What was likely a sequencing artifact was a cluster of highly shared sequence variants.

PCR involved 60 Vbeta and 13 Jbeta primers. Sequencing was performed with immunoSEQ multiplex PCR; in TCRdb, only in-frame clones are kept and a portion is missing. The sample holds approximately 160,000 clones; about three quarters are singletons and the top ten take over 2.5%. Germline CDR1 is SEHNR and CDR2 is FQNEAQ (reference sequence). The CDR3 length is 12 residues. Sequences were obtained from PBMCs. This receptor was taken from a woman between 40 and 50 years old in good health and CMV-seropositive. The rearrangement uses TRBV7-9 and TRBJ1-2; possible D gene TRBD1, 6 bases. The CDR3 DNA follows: TGTTCCAGCAGCGAGGGGGTGGAGGGCTACACCTTC. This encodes CSSSEGVEGYTF.